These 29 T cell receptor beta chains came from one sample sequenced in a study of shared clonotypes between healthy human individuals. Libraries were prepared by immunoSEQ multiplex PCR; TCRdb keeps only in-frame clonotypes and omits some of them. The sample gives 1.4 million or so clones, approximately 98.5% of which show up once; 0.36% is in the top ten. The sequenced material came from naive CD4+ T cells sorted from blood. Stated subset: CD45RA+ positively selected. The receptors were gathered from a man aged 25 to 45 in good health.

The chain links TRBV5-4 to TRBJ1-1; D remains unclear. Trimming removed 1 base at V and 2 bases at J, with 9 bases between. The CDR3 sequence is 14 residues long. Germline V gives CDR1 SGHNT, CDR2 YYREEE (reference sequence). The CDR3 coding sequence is TGTGCCAGCAGCTTGACTCAACTCAACACTGAAGCTTTCTTT. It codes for CASSLTQLNTEAFF. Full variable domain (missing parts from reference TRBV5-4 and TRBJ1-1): ETGVTQSPTHLIKTRGQQVTLRCSSQSGHNTVSWYQQALGQGPQFIFQYYREEENGRGNFPPRFSGLQFPNYSSELNVNALELDDSALYLCASSLTQLNTEAFFGQGTRLTVV.

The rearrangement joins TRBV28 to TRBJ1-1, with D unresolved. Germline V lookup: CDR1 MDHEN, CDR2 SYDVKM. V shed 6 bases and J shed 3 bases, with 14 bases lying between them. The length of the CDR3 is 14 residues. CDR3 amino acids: CASRFAGRDTEAFF. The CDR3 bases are TGTGCCAGCAGATTCGCTGGTCGTGACACTGAAGCTTTCTTT.

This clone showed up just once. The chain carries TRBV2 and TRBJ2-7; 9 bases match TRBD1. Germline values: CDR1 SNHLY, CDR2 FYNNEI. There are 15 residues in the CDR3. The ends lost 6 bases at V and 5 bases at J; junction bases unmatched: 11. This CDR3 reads CASRGALDRGHEQYF. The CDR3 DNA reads TGTGCCAGCAGGGGCGCATTGGACAGGGGCCACGAGCAGTACTTC. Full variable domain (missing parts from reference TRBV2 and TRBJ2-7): EPEVTQTPSHQVTQMGQEVILRCVPISNHLYFYWYRQILGQKVEFLVSFYNNEISEKSEIFDDQFSVERPDGSNFTLKIRSTKLEDSAMYFCASRGALDRGHEQYFGPGTRLTVT.

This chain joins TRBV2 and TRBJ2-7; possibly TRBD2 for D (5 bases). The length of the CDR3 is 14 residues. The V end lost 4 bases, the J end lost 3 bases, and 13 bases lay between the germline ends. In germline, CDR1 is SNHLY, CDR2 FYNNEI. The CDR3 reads CASSVGRTLYEQYF. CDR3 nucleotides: TGTGCCAGCAGTGTAGGACGGACTCTCTACGAGCAGTACTTC.

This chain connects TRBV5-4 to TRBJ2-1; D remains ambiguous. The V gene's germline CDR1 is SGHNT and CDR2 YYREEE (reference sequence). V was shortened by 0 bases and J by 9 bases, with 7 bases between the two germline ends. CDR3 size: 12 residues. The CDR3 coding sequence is TGTGCCAGCAGCTTGGCGCCAACTGAGCAGTTCTTC. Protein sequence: CASSLAPTEQFF.

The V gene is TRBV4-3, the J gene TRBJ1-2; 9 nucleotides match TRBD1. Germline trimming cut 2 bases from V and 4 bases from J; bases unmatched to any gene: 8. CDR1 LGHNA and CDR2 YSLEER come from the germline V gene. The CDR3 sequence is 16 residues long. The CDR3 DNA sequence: TGCGCCAGCAGCCAATCCCACAGGGGGCGCGGCTATGGCTACACCTTC. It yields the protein CASSQSHRGRGYGYTF.

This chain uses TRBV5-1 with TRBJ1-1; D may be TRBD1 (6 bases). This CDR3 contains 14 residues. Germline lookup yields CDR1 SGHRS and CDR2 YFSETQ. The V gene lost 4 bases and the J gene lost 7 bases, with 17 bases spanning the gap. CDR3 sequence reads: CASSPGGTLLEAFF. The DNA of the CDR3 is TGCGCCAGCAGCCCTGGGGGGACACTCCTTGAAGCTTTCTTT.

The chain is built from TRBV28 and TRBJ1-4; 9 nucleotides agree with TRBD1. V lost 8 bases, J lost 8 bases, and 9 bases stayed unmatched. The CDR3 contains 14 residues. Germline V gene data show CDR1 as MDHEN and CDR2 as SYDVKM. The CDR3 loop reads CASHVGTGIEKLFF. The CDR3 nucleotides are TGTGCCAGCCACGTCGGGACAGGGATAGAAAAACTGTTTTTT.

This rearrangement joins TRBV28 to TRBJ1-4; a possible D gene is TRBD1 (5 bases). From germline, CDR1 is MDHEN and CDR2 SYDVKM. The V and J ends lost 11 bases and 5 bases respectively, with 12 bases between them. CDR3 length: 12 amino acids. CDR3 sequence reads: CAVEGVNEKLFF. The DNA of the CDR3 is TGTGCCGTCGAAGGGGTGAATGAAAAACTGTTTTTT.

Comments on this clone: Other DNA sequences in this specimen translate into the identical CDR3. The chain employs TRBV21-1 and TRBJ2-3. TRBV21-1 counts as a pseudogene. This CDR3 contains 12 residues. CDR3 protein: CASSKETDTQYF. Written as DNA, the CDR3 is TGTGCCAGCAGCAAAGAGACAGATACGCAGTATTTT.

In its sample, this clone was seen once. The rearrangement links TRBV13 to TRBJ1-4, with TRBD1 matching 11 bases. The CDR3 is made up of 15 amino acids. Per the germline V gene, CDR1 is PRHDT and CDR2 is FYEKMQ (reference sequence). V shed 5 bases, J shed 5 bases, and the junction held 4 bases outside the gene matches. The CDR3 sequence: CASSLRTGGNEKLFF. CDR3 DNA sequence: TGTGCCAGCAGCCTAAGGACAGGGGGCAATGAAAAACTGTTTTTT.

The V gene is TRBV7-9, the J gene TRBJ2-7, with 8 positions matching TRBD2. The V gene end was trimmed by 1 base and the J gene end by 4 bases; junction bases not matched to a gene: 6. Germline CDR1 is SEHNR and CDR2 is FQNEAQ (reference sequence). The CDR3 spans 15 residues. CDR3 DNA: TGTGCCAGCAGCTTAGGGGTTGGACTAGCTTACGAGCAGTACTTC. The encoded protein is CASSLGVGLAYEQYF.

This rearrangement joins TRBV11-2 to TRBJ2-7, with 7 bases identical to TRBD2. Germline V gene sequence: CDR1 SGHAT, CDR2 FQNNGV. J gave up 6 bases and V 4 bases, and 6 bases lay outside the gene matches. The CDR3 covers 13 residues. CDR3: CASSWREWGEQYF. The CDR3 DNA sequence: TGTGCCAGCAGCTGGCGGGAGTGGGGCGAGCAGTACTTC. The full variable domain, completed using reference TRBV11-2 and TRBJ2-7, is EAGVAQSPRYKIIEKRQSVAFWCNPISGHATLYWYQQILGQGPKLLIQFQNNGVVDDSQLPKDRFSAERLKGVDSTLKIQPAKLEDSAVYLCASSWREWGEQYFGPGTRLTVT.

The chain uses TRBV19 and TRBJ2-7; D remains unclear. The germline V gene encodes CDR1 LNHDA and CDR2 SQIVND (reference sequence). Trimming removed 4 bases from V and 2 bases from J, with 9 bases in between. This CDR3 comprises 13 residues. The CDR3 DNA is TGTGCCAGTAGTAGTTTGAAAACCTACGAGCAGTACTTC. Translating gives CASSSLKTYEQYF.

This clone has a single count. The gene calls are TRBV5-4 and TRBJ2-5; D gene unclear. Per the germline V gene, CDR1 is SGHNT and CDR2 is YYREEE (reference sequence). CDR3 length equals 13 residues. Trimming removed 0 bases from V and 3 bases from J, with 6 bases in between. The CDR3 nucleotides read TGTGCCAGCAGCTTGGACCCCAAAGAGACCCAGTACTTC. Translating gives CASSLDPKETQYF.

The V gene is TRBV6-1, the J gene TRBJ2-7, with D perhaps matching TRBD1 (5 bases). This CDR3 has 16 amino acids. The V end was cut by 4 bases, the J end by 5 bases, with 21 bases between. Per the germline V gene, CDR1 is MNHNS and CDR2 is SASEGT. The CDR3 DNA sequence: TGTGCCAGCAGTGCGCCCGGCAGGGTCCCCTTCGACGAGCAGTACTTC. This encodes CASSAPGRVPFDEQYF.

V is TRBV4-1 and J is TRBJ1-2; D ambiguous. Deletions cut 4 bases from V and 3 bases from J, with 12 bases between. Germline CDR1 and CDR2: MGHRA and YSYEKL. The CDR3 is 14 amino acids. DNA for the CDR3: TGCGCCAGCAGCCGTCGTAAGTGGGACTATGGCTACACCTTC. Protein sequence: CASSRRKWDYGYTF.

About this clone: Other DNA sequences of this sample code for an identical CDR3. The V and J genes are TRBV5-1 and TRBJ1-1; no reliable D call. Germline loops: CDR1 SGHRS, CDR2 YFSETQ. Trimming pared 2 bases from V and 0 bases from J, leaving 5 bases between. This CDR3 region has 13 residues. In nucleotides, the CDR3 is TGCGCCAGCAGCTTTAAGATGAACACTGAAGCTTTCTTT. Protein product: CASSFKMNTEAFF.

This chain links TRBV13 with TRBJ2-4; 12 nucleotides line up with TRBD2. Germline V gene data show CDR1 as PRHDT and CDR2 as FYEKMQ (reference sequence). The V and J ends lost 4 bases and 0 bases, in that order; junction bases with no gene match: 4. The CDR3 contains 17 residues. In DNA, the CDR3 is TGTGCCAGCAGCTCGGGACTAGCGGGCGTAGCCAAAAACATTCAGTACTTC. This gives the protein CASSSGLAGVAKNIQYF.

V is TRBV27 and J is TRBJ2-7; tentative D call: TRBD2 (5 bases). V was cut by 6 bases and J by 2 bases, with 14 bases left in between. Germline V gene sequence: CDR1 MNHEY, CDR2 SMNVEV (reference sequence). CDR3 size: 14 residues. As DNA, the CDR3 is TGTGCCAGCAGCCGGGATCGTTATACCTACGAGCAGTACTTC. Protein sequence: CASSRDRYTYEQYF.

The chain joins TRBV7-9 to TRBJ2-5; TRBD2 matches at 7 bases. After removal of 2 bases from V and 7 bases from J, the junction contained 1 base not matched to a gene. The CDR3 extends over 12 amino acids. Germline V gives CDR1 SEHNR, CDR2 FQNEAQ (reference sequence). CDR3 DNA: TGTGCCAGCAGCTTATCGGGGGGGACCCAGTACTTC. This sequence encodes CASSLSGGTQYF.

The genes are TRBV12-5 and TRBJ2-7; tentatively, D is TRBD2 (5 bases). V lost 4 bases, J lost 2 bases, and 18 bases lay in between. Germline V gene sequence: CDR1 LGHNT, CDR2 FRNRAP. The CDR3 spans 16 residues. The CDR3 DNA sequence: TGTGCTAGTGGTTGGAGGTCTTTCGCCGGGGCCTACGAGCAGTACTTC. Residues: CASGWRSFAGAYEQYF. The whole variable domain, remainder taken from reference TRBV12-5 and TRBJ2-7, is DARVTQTPRHKVTEMGQEVTMRCQPILGHNTVFWYRQTMMQGLELLAYFRNRAPLDDSGMPKDRFSAEMPDATLATLKIQPSEPRDSAVYFCASGWRSFAGAYEQYFGPGTRLTVT.

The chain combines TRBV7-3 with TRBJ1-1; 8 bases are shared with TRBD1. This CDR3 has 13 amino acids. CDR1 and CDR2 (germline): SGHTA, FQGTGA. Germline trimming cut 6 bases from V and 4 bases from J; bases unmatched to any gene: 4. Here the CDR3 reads CASSPQGATEAFF. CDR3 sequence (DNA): TGTGCCAGCAGTCCGCAGGGGGCCACTGAAGCTTTCTTT.

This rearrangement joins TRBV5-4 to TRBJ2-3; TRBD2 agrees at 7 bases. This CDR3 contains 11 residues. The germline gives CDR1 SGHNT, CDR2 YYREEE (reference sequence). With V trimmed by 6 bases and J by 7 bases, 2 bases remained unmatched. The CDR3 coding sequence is TGTGCCAGCACGGGGGGAAATACGCAGTATTTT. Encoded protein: CASTGGNTQYF. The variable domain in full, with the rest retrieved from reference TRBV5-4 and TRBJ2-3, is ETGVTQSPTHLIKTRGQQVTLRCSSQSGHNTVSWYQQALGQGPQFIFQYYREEENGRGNFPPRFSGLQFPNYSSELNVNALELDDSALYLCASTGGNTQYFGPGTRLTVL.

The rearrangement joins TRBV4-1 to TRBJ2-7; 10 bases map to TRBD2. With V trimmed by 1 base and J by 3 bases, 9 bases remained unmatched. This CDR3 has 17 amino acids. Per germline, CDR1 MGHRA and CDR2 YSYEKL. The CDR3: CASSQAKGLAQIYEQYF. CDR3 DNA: TGCGCCAGCAGCCAAGCTAAGGGACTAGCGCAAATCTACGAGCAGTACTTC.

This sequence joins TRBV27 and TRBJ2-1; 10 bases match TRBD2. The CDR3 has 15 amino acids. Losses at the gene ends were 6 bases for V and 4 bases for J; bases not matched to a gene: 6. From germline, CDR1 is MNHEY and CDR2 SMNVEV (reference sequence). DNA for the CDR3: TGTGCCAGCAGCCTGACTAGCGGGTATTACAATGAGCAGTTCTTC. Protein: CASSLTSGYYNEQFF.

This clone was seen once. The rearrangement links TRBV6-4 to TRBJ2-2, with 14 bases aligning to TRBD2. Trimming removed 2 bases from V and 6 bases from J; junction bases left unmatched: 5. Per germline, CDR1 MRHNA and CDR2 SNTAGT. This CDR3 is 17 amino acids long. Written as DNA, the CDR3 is TGTGCCAGCAGTGACAAGGGACTAGCGGGAGCTGCCGGGGAGCTGTTTTTT. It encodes CASSDKGLAGAAGELFF.

CDR3 protein: CASSRQSYEQYF. DNA for the CDR3: TGTGCCAGCAGTAGACAGAGCTACGAGCAGTACTTC. The rearrangement uses TRBV5-4 and TRBJ2-7; a possible D gene is TRBD1 (5 bases). The V and J ends lost 5 bases and 3 bases respectively, with 9 bases between them. The CDR3 sequence is 12 residues long. CDR1 is SGHNT, CDR2 YYREEE, per germline (reference sequence).

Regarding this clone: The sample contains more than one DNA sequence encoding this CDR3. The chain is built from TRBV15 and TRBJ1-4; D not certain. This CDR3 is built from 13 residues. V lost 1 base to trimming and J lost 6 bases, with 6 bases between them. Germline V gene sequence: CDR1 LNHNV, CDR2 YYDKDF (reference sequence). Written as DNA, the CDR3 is TGTGCCACCAGCAGAGGGACTTATGAAAAACTGTTTTTT. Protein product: CATSRGTYEKLFF.